This T cell receptor beta chain comes out of a study of CD8 T cells in ankylosing spondylitis. Whole-study results and caveats: Peripheral blood held disease-linked clones only at relatively low frequency, and these were CD8+. For ankylosing spondylitis blood, a TCR beta motif of eight or nine highly homologous variants appeared characteristic.

In its sample, this clonotype was seen a few times. The target antigen is unknown. TCRdb independently ran MiXCR on the 5' RACE reads; one entry per CDR3 protein. The sample records hundreds of thousands of distinct CDR3 sequences, approximately 12% being singletons. Specimen: blood, either unsorted or a sorted T cell fraction (not recorded which). The sequence was obtained from a male donor with ankylosing spondylitis.

Here the CDR3 DNA reads TGTGCCAGCACCCGAGGGCACGGGGAGCTGTTTTTT. The encoded protein is CASTRGHGELFF. The chain links TRBV7-6 to TRBJ2-2; D might be TRBD2 (5 bases). From germline, CDR1 is SGHVS and CDR2 FNYEAQ. Trimming took off 7 bases at V and 7 bases at J, with 10 bases between the two ends. The CDR3 runs 12 residues. The variable domain in full, completed from reference TRBV7-6 and TRBJ2-2, reads GAGVSQSPRYKVTKRGQDVALRCDPISGHVSLYWYRQALGQGPEFLTYFNYEAQQDKSGLPNDRFSAERPEGSISTLTIQRTEQRDSAMYRCASTRGHGELFFGEGSRLTVL.